The table lists the clone carrying this T cell receptor beta chain with a few counts. The antigen is undetermined. There are 15 residues in the CDR3. The ends were cut back, 1 base at V and 0 bases at J, with 8 bases in the middle. From germline, CDR1 is SGHTA and CDR2 FQGNSA. This sample is part of a study of beta chain features in type 1 diabetes. Study-wide results and limits: Shortening that was moderate but significant affected the TCRB CDR3s of Type 1 diabetes patients in all four CD4+ subsets. Individuals with type 1 diabetes displayed fewer insertions and more deletions at VDJ junctions.

The isolated RNA, all of it, was reverse transcribed, so expressed TCRB transcripts were what got sequenced. This table comes from immunoSEQ multiplex PCR, and its TCRdb copy is limited to in-frame clones, with some not included. The table lists 200,000 to 250,000 clones, about 11% of them singletons, with over 1% in the top ten. This clonotype was sampled from a young man in good health. This chain links TRBV7-2 with TRBJ2-3, with D unresolved. The sample consisted of central memory CD4+ T cells from blood. Here the CDR3 reads CASSLDYTSTDTQYF. Written as DNA, the CDR3 is TGTGCCAGCAGCTTAGACTATACTAGCACAGATACGCAGTATTTT. Filled out from reference TRBV7-2 and TRBJ2-3, the complete variable domain reads GAGVSQSPSNKVTEKGKDVELRCDPISGHTALYWYRQSLGQGLEFLIYFQGNSAPDKSGLPSDRFSAERTGGSVSTLTIQRTQQEDSAVYLCASSLDYTSTDTQYFGPGTRLTVL.